These T cell receptor beta chains were read from a single sample in a study of T cells in Graves' hyperthyroidism and ophthalmopathy. One entry per CDR3 protein, called by TCRdb with MiXCR from the multiplex PCR reads. The table lists some 800,000 distinct CDR3 sequences, over 35% of them singletons, with 8.9% in the top ten. Sequencing was done on a sample of blood. Receptor source: a man between 18 and 35 years old with Graves' hyperthyroidism. Both conserved end residues are part of each CDR3. D genes are given only for firm matches. Rows may omit the clone size; those that give it use once, few, many or a size class.

v_gene: TRBV5-1
abundance: many
d_gene: NA
j_gene: TRBJ2-6
len: 15
CDR3nt: TGCGCCAGCAGCTTTATGGGTCCTGGGGCCAACGTCCTGACTTTC
CDR3aa: CASSFMGPGANVLTF

v_gene: TRBV7-8
abundance: NA
d_gene: TRBD1
j_gene: TRBJ1-3
len: 15
CDR3nt: TGTGCCAGCAGCACGGGACAGGGTGCAGGAAACACCATATATTTT
CDR3aa: CASSTGQGAGNTIYF

v_gene: TRBV7-9
abundance: few
d_gene: NA
j_gene: TRBJ1-6
len: 14
CDR3nt: TGTGCCAGCAGCTTCTATGCCGATAATTCACCCCTCCACTTT
CDR3aa: CASSFYADNSPLHF

v_gene: TRBV29-1
abundance: NA
d_gene: NA
j_gene: TRBJ2-5
len: 13
CDR3nt: TGCAGCGTCCCCTCAGAGATCCAAGAGACCCAGTACTTC
CDR3aa: CSVPSEIQETQYF

v_gene: TRBV29-1
abundance: many
d_gene: NA
j_gene: TRBJ1-4
len: 13
CDR3nt: TGCAGCGTTGGAGGGGAATATTCGGAAAAACTGTTTTTT
CDR3aa: CSVGGEYSEKLFF

v_gene: TRBV6-1
abundance: few
d_gene: NA
j_gene: TRBJ1-1
len: 14
CDR3nt: TGTGCCAGCTTGACAGGCGGGTTGAACACTGAAGCTTTCTTT
CDR3aa: CASLTGGLNTEAFF

v_gene: TRBV20-1
abundance: few
d_gene: NA
j_gene: TRBJ2-5
len: 14
CDR3nt: TGCAGTGCTAGAGCAGGGGCATTACAAGAGACCCAGTACTTC
CDR3aa: CSARAGALQETQYF

v_gene: TRBV20-1
abundance: many
d_gene: NA
j_gene: TRBJ1-1
len: 12
CDR3nt: TGCAGTGCTAGACTGGGAAACACTGAAGCTTTCTTT
CDR3aa: CSARLGNTEAFF

v_gene: TRBV27
abundance: NA
d_gene: NA
j_gene: TRBJ1-1
len: 13
CDR3nt: TGTGCCAGCAGTCCGGGGGGCCATCCGGAAGCTTTCTTT
CDR3aa: CASSPGGHPEAFF

v_gene: TRBV5-1
abundance: once
d_gene: NA
j_gene: TRBJ2-7
len: 11
CDR3nt: TGTGCCAGCAGGCGGGGTCACGAGCAGTGCTTC
CDR3aa: CASRRGHEQCF

v_gene: TRBV10-3
abundance: NA
d_gene: NA
j_gene: TRBJ1-3
len: 16
CDR3nt: TGTGCCATCAGTGCTCGGACGGTGTTCTCTGGAAACACCATATATTTT
CDR3aa: CAISARTVFSGNTIYF

v_gene: TRBV19
abundance: many
d_gene: NA
j_gene: TRBJ1-5
len: 15
CDR3nt: TGTGCCAGTAGCCAGGGACAAGGGGGGTATCAGCCCCAGCATTTT
CDR3aa: CASSQGQGGYQPQHF

v_gene: TRBV20-1
abundance: many
d_gene: NA
j_gene: TRBJ2-5
len: 16
CDR3nt: TGCAGTGCCCGGAGGTTGGGGTGGGAGGCGAAAGAGACCCAGTACTTC
CDR3aa: CSARRLGWEAKETQYF

v_gene: TRBV14
abundance: NA
d_gene: TRBD1
j_gene: TRBJ1-4
len: 16
CDR3nt: TGTGCCAGCAGCCAAGAAAGCGGACAGGGATACGAAAAACTGTTTTTT
CDR3aa: CASSQESGQGYEKLFF

v_gene: TRBV5-1
abundance: few
d_gene: NA
j_gene: TRBJ1-2
len: 13
CDR3nt: TGCGCCAGCAGCCCCGACAGTAGCGATGGCTACACCTTC
CDR3aa: CASSPDSSDGYTF

v_gene: TRBV7-2
abundance: many
d_gene: NA
j_gene: TRBJ2-2
len: 13
CDR3nt: TGTGCCAGAGCCGGAGGGGCCACCGGGGAGCTGTTTTTT
CDR3aa: CARAGGATGELFF

v_gene: TRBV19
abundance: many
d_gene: TRBD1
j_gene: TRBJ1-5
len: 14
CDR3nt: TGTGCCAGTAGTATACTGGGACAGATTCAGCCCCAGCATTTT
CDR3aa: CASSILGQIQPQHF

v_gene: TRBV12-3/TRBV12-4
abundance: many
d_gene: TRBD2
j_gene: TRBJ2-2
len: 13
CDR3nt: TGTGCCAGCAGCTTGCGGGAGACCGGGGAGCTGTTTTTT
CDR3aa: CASSLRETGELFF

v_gene: TRBV9
abundance: many
d_gene: NA
j_gene: TRBJ2-7
len: 13
CDR3nt: TGTGCCAGCAGCGGGGGGCCCTGGGACGAGCAGTACTTC
CDR3aa: CASSGGPWDEQYF

v_gene: TRBV19
abundance: once
d_gene: TRBD1
j_gene: TRBJ2-6
len: 17
CDR3nt: TGTGCCAGTAGTAATCGGCCAGGGGGTACTGGGGCCAACGTCCTGACTTTC
CDR3aa: CASSNRPGGTGANVLTF